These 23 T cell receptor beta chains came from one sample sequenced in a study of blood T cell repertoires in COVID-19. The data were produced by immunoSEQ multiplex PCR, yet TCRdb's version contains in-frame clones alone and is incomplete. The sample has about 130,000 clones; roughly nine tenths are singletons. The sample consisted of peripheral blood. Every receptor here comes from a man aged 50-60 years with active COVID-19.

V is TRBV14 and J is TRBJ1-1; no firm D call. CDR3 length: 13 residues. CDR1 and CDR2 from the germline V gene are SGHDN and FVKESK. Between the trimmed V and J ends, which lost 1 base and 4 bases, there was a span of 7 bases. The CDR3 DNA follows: TGTGCCAGCAGCCAAGCCCCAGGCACTGAAGCTTTCTTT. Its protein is CASSQAPGTEAFF.

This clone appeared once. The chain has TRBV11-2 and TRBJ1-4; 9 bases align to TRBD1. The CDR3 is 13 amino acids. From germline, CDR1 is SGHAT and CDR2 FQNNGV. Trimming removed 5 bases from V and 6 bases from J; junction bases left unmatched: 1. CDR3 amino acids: CASSRDRDEKLFF. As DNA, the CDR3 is TGTGCCAGCAGCCGGGACAGGGATGAAAAACTGTTTTTT. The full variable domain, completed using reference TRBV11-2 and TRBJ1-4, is EAGVAQSPRYKIIEKRQSVAFWCNPISGHATLYWYQQILGQGPKLLIQFQNNGVVDDSQLPKDRFSAERLKGVDSTLKIQPAKLEDSAVYLCASSRDRDEKLFFGSGTQLSVL.

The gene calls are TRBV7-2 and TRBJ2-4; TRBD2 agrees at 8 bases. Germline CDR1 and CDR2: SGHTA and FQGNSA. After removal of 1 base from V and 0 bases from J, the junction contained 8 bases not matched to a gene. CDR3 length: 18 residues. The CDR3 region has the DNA TGTGCCAGCAGCTTAGTCGCGGGAGGCACTATAGCCAAAAACATTCAGTACTTC. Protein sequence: CASSLVAGGTIAKNIQYF.

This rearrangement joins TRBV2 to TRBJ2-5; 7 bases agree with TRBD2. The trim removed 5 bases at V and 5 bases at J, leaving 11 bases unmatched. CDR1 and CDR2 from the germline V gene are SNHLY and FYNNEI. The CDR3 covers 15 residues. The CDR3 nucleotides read TGTGCCAGCAGTCAATTCGGGCTAGCGGAGGAGACCCAGTACTTC. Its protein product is CASSQFGLAEETQYF.

DNA for the CDR3: TGCGCCAGCAGTCAATCGACAGGGACCACTGAAGCTTTCTTT. It is translated as CASSQSTGTTEAFF. The chain employs TRBV23-1 and TRBJ1-1, with TRBD1 matching over 7 bases. TRBV23-1 is annotated as an ORF whose role is uncertain. V gave up 0 bases and J gave up 4 bases; unmatched junction bases: 2. CDR3 size: 14 residues.

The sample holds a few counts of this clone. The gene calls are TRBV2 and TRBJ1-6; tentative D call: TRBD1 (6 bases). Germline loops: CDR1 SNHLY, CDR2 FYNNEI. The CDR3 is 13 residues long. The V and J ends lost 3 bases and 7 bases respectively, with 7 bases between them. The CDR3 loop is CASSDDRNSPLHF. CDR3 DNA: TGTGCCAGCAGTGACGACAGGAATTCACCCCTCCACTTT.

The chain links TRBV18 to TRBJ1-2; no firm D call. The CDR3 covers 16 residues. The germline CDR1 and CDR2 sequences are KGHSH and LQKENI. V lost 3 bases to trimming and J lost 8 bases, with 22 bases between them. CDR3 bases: TGTGCCAGCTCACCCTCGGCGGGATCCAGAGGTAACGGCTACACCTTC. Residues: CASSPSAGSRGNGYTF. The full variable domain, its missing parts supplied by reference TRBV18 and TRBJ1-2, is NAGVMQNPRHLVRRRGQEARLRCSPMKGHSHVYWYRQLPEEGLKFMVYLQKENIIDESGMPKERFSAEFPKEGPSILRIQQVVRGDSAAYFCASSPSAGSRGNGYTFGSGTRLTVV.

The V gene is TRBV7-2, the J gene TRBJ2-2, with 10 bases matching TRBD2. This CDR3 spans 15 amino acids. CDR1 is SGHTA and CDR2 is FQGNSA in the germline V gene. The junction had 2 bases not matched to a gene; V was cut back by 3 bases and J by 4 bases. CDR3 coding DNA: TGTGCCAGCAGCTTCCCTAGCGGGAGCACCGGGGAGCTGTTTTTT. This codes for CASSFPSGSTGELFF.

This CDR3 reads CASSRFAGAEDGYTF. The CDR3 DNA reads TGTGCCAGCAGCCGTTTCGCGGGGGCCGAGGATGGCTACACCTTC. The rearrangement joins TRBV7-9 to TRBJ1-2; maybe TRBD1 (6 bases). Trimming left V 5 bases short and J 6 bases short, with 19 bases between. Germline CDR1 is SEHNR and CDR2 is FQNEAQ (reference sequence). The CDR3 has 15 residues.

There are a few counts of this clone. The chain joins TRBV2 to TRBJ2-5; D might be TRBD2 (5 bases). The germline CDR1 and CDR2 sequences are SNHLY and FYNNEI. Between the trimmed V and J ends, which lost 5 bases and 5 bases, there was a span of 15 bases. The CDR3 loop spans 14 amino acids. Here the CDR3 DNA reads TGTGCCAGCAGTTTCAGTCGGGGTAGGGAGACCCAGTACTTC. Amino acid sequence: CASSFSRGRETQYF.

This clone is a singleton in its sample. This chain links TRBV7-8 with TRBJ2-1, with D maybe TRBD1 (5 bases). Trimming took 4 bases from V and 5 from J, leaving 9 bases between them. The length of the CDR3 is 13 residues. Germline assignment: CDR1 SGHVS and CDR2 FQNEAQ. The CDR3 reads CASSYRSNNEQFF. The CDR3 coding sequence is TGTGCCAGCAGCTACAGGAGCAACAATGAGCAGTTCTTC.

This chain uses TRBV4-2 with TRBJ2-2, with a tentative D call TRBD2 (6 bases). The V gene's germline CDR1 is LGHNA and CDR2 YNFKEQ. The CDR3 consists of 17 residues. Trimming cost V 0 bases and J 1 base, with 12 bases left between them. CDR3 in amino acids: CASSQDISGENTGELFF. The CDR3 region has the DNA TGTGCCAGCAGCCAAGATATTTCGGGAGAGAACACCGGGGAGCTGTTTTTT.

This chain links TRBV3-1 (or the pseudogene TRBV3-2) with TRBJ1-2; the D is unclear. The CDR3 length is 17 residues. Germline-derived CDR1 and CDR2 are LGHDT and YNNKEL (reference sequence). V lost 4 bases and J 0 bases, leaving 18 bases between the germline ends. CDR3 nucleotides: TGTGCCAGCAGCCGGAAACAGTTAGAACCAGCTAACTATGGCTACACCTTC. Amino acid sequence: CASSRKQLEPANYGYTF.

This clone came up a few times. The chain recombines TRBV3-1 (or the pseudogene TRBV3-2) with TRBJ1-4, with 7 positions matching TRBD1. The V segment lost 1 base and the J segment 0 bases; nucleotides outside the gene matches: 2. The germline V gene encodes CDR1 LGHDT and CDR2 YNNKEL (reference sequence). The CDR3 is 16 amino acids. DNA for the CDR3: TGTGCCAGCAGCCAAGGCGGGACAGCAACTAATGAAAAACTGTTTTTT. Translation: CASSQGGTATNEKLFF.

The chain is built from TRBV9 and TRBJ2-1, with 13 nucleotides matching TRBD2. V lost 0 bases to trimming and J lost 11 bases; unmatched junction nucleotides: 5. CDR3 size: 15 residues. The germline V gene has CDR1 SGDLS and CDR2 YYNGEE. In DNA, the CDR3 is TGTGCCAGCAGCGTAGTTACTAGCGGGGGGGCACAGCAGTTCTTC. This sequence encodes CASSVVTSGGAQQFF. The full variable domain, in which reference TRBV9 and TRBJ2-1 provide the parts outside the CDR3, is DSGVTQTPKHLITATGQRVTLRCSPRSGDLSVYWYQQSLDQGLQFLIQYYNGEERAKGNILERFSAQQFPDLHSELNLSSLELGDSALYFCASSVVTSGGAQQFFGPGTRLTVL.

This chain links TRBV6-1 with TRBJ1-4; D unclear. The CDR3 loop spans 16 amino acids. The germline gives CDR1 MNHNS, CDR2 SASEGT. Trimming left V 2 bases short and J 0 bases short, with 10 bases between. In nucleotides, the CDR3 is TGTGCCAGCAGTGAAATCGGCGGTGCAACTAATGAAAAACTGTTTTTT. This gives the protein CASSEIGGATNEKLFF.

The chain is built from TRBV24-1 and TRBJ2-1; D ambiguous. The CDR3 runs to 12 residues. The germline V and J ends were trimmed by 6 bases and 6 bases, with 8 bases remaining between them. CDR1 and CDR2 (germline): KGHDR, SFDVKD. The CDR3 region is CATSRLPNEQFF. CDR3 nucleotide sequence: TGTGCCACCAGTAGACTCCCCAATGAGCAGTTCTTC.

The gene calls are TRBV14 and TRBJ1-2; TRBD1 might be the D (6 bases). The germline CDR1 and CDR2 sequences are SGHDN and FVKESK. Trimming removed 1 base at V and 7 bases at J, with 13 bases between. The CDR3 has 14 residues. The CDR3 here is CASSQVGGAGGYTF. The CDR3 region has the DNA TGTGCCAGCAGCCAAGTTGGGGGCGCGGGTGGCTACACCTTC.

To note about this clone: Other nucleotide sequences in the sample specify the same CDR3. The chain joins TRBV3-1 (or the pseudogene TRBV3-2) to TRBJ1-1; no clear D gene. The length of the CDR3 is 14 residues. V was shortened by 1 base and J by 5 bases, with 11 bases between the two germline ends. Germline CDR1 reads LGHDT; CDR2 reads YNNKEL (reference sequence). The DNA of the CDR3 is TGTGCCAGCAGCCAAGTCGAGGGTAGAACTGAAGCTTTCTTT. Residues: CASSQVEGRTEAFF.

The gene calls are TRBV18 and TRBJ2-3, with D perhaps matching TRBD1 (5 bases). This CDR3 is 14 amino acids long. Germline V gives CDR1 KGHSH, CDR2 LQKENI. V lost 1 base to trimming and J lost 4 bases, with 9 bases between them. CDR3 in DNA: TGTGCCAGCTCACCACAAGACAGCCCAGATACGCAGTATTTT. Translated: CASSPQDSPDTQYF.

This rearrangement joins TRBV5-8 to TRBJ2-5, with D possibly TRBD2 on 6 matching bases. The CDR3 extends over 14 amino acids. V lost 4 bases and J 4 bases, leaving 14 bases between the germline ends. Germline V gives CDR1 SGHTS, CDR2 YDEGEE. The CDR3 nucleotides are TGTGCCAGCAGCCGGAGGGACGTTGGAGAGACCCAGTACTTC. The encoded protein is CASSRRDVGETQYF.

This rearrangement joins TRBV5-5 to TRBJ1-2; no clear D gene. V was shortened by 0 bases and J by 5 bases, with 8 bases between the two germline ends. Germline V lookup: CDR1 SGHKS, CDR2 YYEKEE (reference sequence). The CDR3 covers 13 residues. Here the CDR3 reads CASSLVADYGYTF. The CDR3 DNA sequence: TGTGCCAGCAGCTTGGTGGCTGATTATGGCTACACCTTC.

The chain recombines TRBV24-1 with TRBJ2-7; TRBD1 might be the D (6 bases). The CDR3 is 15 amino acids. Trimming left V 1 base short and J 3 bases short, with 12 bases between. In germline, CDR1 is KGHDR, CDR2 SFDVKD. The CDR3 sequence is CATSDFRDKNYEQYV. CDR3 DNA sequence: TGTGCCACCAGTGATTTTAGGGACAAAAACTACGAGCAGTACGTC.